This TCR beta chain was found in a study of T cells in Graves' hyperthyroidism and ophthalmopathy. Across the whole study: Peripheral blood was acquired at first diagnosis, ahead of any therapy whatsoever.

Those patients with uncontrolled infection, other autoimmune disease, pregnancy or lactation were excluded. Clinicians diagnosed patients from clinical symptoms, serum thyroxine and TRAb, thyroid ultrasound and orbital computed tomography. This CDR3 is built from 14 residues. Germline CDR1 reads LNHDA; CDR2 reads SQIVND (reference sequence). Trimming pared 10 bases from V and 7 bases from J, leaving 17 bases between. Using RNA transcripts as the source, TCR beta CDR3 regions were amplified. TCR CDR3 underwent first-round RT-PCR with the HTBI primer set. TCRdb used MiXCR to reprocess the multiplex PCR reads, holding one entry per CDR3 protein. The data hold about 200,000 distinct CDR3 sequences, with about a sixth observed a single time. This clonotype was found a few times.

The sequence derives from a woman aged 45 to 65 with Graves' hyperthyroidism. This chain uses TRBV19 with TRBJ1-6, with unresolved D. Sequenced: blood. CDR3 bases: TGTGCCACCCGCGCGGGAGGGAGCAATTCACCCCTCCACTTT. Encoded protein: CATRAGGSNSPLHF.